Below are 25 T cell receptor beta chains sequenced from a single sample in a study of vaccination effects on CD4 cells after COVID-19. Assay: immunoSEQ multiplex PCR; the TCRdb copy retains only in-frame clones and omits some. This table has around 30,000 clones, approximately 62% appearing once. These receptors' antigens are unknown. Using viral peptide pools, the ViraFEST assay grew out antigen-specific CD4+ T cells prior to sequencing. Culture proceeded for 10 days, and CD4+ T cells were then isolated. Sometime from March through December 2020, the person acquired a SARS-CoV-2 infection that PCR confirmed. Sequencing used CD4+ T cells from PBMCs cultured with SARS-CoV-2 spike peptides, obtained before COVID-19 vaccination. Every receptor here comes from a human donor who had a prior SARS-CoV-2 infection.

The chain links TRBV10-3 to TRBJ2-5; 8 nucleotides agree with TRBD1. Germline V gene lookup returns CDR1 ENHRY and CDR2 SYGVKD. The CDR3 is 14 amino acids. Trimming at V came to 10 bases and at J to 3 bases, leaving 10 bases not matched to a gene. The CDR3 region has the DNA TGTGCCACCCTTCCTTCGACAGGGGAAGAGACCCAGTACTTC. It is translated as CATLPSTGEETQYF.

The CDR3 here is CASSRDANQPQHF. DNA for the CDR3: TGTGCCAGCAGCAGGGATGCAAATCAGCCCCAGCATTTT. The genes are TRBV11-2 and TRBJ1-5, with D uncertain. This CDR3 is 13 amino acids long. Trimming took off 5 bases at V and 4 bases at J, with 9 bases between the two ends. CDR1 and CDR2 from the germline V gene are SGHAT and FQNNGV.

The rearrangement joins TRBV19 to TRBJ1-4; 8 bases agree with TRBD1. The J segment lost 8 bases and the V segment lost 9 bases, leaving 14 bases of the junction unmatched. CDR3 length equals 15 residues. Germline-derived CDR1 and CDR2 are LNHDA and SQIVND (reference sequence). CDR3 nucleotides: TGTGCCAGAAAAAGAAGCCAGGGGGCGCAAGAAAAACTGTTTTTT. It is translated as CARKRSQGAQEKLFF. Full variable domain (outside the CDR3, taken from reference TRBV19 and TRBJ1-4): DGGITQSPKYLFRKEGQNVTLSCEQNLNHDAMYWYRQDPGQGLRLIYYSQIVNDFQKGDIAEGYSVSREKKESFPLTVTSAQKNPTAFYLCARKRSQGAQEKLFFGSGTQLSVL.

The chain has TRBV6-2 or TRBV6-3 and TRBJ1-4; TRBD1 matches at 9 bases. The V and J ends lost 6 bases and 9 bases, in that order; junction bases with no gene match: 11. Germline V gives CDR1 MNHEY, CDR2 SVGEGT. This CDR3 is built from 15 residues. The CDR3 bases are TGTGCCAGCAGCAGAGGAGGGGGACAGGGCCAAAAACTGTTTTTT. Translated, it gives CASSRGGGQGQKLFF.

CDR3 amino acids: CAWSTGGSETQYF. The CDR3 DNA reads TGTGCCTGGAGCACAGGGGGCTCAGAGACCCAGTACTTC. The rearrangement uses TRBV30 and TRBJ2-5, with TRBD1 matching over 9 bases. Germline CDR1 reads GTSNPN; CDR2 reads SVGIG (reference sequence). CDR3 size: 13 residues. With V trimmed by 3 bases and J by 4 bases, 3 bases remained unmatched.

The J gene is TRBJ1-2, the V gene TRBV25-1; 9 positions match TRBD1. The junction had 6 bases not matched to a gene; V was cut back by 6 bases and J by 7 bases. There are 13 residues in the CDR3. Germline V gene sequence: CDR1 MGHDK, CDR2 SYGVNS. The CDR3: CASRGQGISGYTF. Here the CDR3 DNA reads TGTGCCAGCAGGGGACAGGGTATTTCTGGCTACACCTTC.

The chain employs TRBV15 and TRBJ1-6; D not resolved. CDR1 and CDR2 (germline): LNHNV, YYDKDF (reference sequence). With 0 bases removed from V and 9 bases from J, the gap between germline ends came to 12 bases. CDR3 length: 15 residues. The CDR3 loop reads CATSRDLGPPSPLHF. The CDR3 DNA sequence: TGTGCCACCAGCAGAGATCTCGGCCCCCCTTCACCCCTCCACTTT. The variable domain in full, with the rest retrieved from reference TRBV15 and TRBJ1-6, is DAMVIQNPRYQVTQFGKPVTLSCSQTLNHNVMYWYQQKSSQAPKLLFHYYDKDFNNEADTPDNFQSRRPNTSFCFLDIRSPGLGDTAMYLCATSRDLGPPSPLHFGNGTRLTVT.

This clone came up a few times. The chain links TRBV6-1 to TRBJ1-5, with unresolved D. This CDR3 region has 11 residues. Trimming cost V 2 bases and J 6 bases, with 2 bases left between them. Germline lookup yields CDR1 MNHNS and CDR2 SASEGT. CDR3 protein: CASSEIQPQHF. CDR3 nucleotide sequence: TGTGCCAGCAGTGAAATTCAGCCCCAGCATTTT.

The rearrangement joins TRBV3-1 (or the pseudogene TRBV3-2) to TRBJ1-1; D gene ambiguous. V lost 10 bases, J lost 4 bases, and 19 bases lay in between. Germline V gene sequence: CDR1 LGHDT, CDR2 YNNKEL (reference sequence). CDR3 length: 14 residues. CDR3 coding DNA: TGTGCCACCCGACTAGGACCAGAGTCCACTGAAGCTTTCTTT. Translating gives CATRLGPESTEAFF.

The chain links TRBV11-3 to TRBJ2-5; D gene ambiguous. There are 15 residues in the CDR3. V was shortened by 6 bases and J by 6 bases, with 20 bases between the two germline ends. The germline V gene encodes CDR1 SGHNT and CDR2 YENEEA. CDR3 region: CASRVAGMGFQTQYF. CDR3 nucleotide sequence: TGTGCCAGCAGGGTAGCTGGGATGGGCTTTCAGACCCAGTACTTC.

The rearrangement joins TRBV5-5 to TRBJ2-7; either TRBD1 or TRBD2 may supply D (5 bases each). The CDR3 sequence is 15 residues long. Deletions cut 1 base from V and 2 bases from J, with 13 bases between. Germline CDR1 is SGHKS and CDR2 is YYEKEE (reference sequence). The CDR3 loop is CASSLWAEGPYEQYF. The CDR3 nucleotides read TGTGCCAGCAGCTTGTGGGCTGAGGGGCCCTACGAGCAGTACTTC.

The chain employs TRBV5-4 and TRBJ2-7; 11 bases align to TRBD2. Germline assignment: CDR1 SGHNT and CDR2 YYREEE (reference sequence). The CDR3 extends over 16 amino acids. V shed 4 bases, J shed 1 base, and the junction held 7 bases outside the gene matches. CDR3 nucleotide sequence: TGTGCCAGCAGCCGCGCTAGCGGGGGGACTTCCTACGAGCAGTACTTC. Its translation is CASSRASGGTSYEQYF.

In its sample, this clone ranks as large (0.1 to 1%). The chain carries TRBV18 and TRBJ1-6, with D possibly matching TRBD1 (5 bases). The CDR3 is made up of 14 amino acids. Deletions cut 3 bases from V and 10 bases from J, with 13 bases between. Germline CDR1 and CDR2: KGHSH and LQKENI. CDR3 nucleotides: TGTGCCAGCTCACCGGCAGGGTCTTACTCACCCCTCCACTTT. Translating gives CASSPAGSYSPLHF.

This chain connects TRBV27 to TRBJ2-2, with 10 bases matching TRBD1. Trimming cost V 8 bases and J 4 bases; bases outside gene matches: 4. The CDR3 runs to 14 residues. CDR1 and CDR2 (germline): MNHEY, SMNVEV (reference sequence). CDR3 in amino acids: CASGRDRGTGELFF. As DNA, the CDR3 is TGTGCCAGCGGACGGGACAGGGGCACCGGGGAGCTGTTTTTT.

The V call is TRBV7-2, the J call TRBJ2-3, with 9 positions matching TRBD2. The CDR3 consists of 17 residues. The ends lost 1 base at V and 3 bases at J; junction bases unmatched: 8. CDR1 SGHTA and CDR2 FQGNSA come from the germline V gene. CDR3 loop: CASSLGASSGGTDTQYF. In DNA, the CDR3 is TGTGCCAGCAGCTTAGGAGCGTCGAGCGGGGGGACAGATACGCAGTATTTT.

As for this clone: The junction departs from the called germline gene at one end, perhaps through a read error. The CDR3 sequence: CASSQDYEQYF. The CDR3 nucleotides read TGTGCCAGCAGTCAAGATTACGAGCAGTACTTC. The chain uses TRBV3-1 (or the pseudogene TRBV3-2) and TRBJ2-7, with no clear D. This CDR3 region has 11 residues. The germline V gene has CDR1 LGHDT and CDR2 YNNKEL (reference sequence).

The V gene is TRBV24-1, the J gene TRBJ1-2, with TRBD1 matching over 9 bases. Germline CDR1 and CDR2: KGHDR and SFDVKD. Germline trimming cut 3 bases from V and 4 bases from J; bases unmatched to any gene: 8. CDR3 length equals 16 residues. This CDR3 is CATSDTTTGGVYGYTF. The CDR3 nucleotides are TGTGCCACCAGTGATACTACCACAGGGGGCGTCTATGGCTACACCTTC.

J is TRBJ1-4 and V is TRBV5-1, with unresolved D. Germline-derived CDR1 and CDR2 are SGHRS and YFSETQ. V gave up 0 bases and J gave up 3 bases, with 6 bases separating them. The CDR3 contains 14 residues. CDR3 in DNA: TGCGCCAGCAGCTTGGGCAATTCTAATGAAAAACTGTTTTTT. It translates to CASSLGNSNEKLFF.

V and J are TRBV6-5 and TRBJ1-6; D is unresolved. This CDR3 spans 14 amino acids. The germline CDR1 and CDR2 sequences are MNHEY and SVGAGI. V dropped 0 bases and J dropped 8 bases, with 8 bases sitting between them. The CDR3 nucleotides read TGTGCCAGCAGTTACTCGTGGATTGATTCACCCCTCCACTTT. Amino acids: CASSYSWIDSPLHF.

V gene TRBV9 combines with J gene TRBJ1-2; the match to TRBD1 covers 8 bases. CDR1 and CDR2 (germline): SGDLS, YYNGEE. This CDR3 has 18 residues. The junction had 18 bases not matched to a gene; V was cut back by 0 bases and J by 8 bases. The DNA of the CDR3 is TGTGCCAGCAGCGTAGCGGAGGGGGGCCAACAGGGGGGCGGCGGCTACACCTTC. Residues: CASSVAEGGQQGGGGYTF.

This clone is a singleton in its sample. The V call is TRBV6-5, the J call TRBJ1-2; D perhaps matches TRBD1 (6 bases). This CDR3 has 13 residues. The V end was cut by 8 bases, the J end by 8 bases, with 18 bases between. CDR1 and CDR2 from the germline V gene are MNHEY and SVGAGI. CDR3 DNA sequence: TGTGCCAGCGCTAGGGGGACGGCACTCGGCTACACCTTC. Protein sequence: CASARGTALGYTF.

V and J are TRBV3-1 (or the pseudogene TRBV3-2) and TRBJ2-3, with a weak D call TRBD1 (5 bases). Germline loops: CDR1 LGHDT, CDR2 YNNKEL (reference sequence). V was cut by 4 bases and J by 2 bases, with 16 bases left in between. The CDR3 spans 16 residues. CDR3 nucleotide sequence: TGTGCCAGCAGCCCCCGACAGAGGACCGACACAGATACGCAGTATTTT. Protein sequence: CASSPRQRTDTDTQYF.

The CDR3, as DNA: TGTGCCAGCAGCCAAGTTACCCGCGTGAGCGGGAGCTTGGGAGAGACCCAGTACTTC. Translated: CASSQVTRVSGSLGETQYF. The gene calls are TRBV3-1 (or the pseudogene TRBV3-2) and TRBJ2-5; 8 bases are shared with TRBD2. Germline lookup yields CDR1 LGHDT and CDR2 YNNKEL (reference sequence). The CDR3 covers 19 residues. J gave up 4 bases and V 1 base, and 17 bases lay outside the gene matches.

The table lists this clone with a count of one. V usage is TRBV19 and J usage is TRBJ2-2, with TRBD1 identical over 8 bases. In germline, CDR1 is LNHDA, CDR2 SQIVND (reference sequence). CDR3 size: 17 residues. V was clipped by 5 bases and J by 0 bases; unmatched bases: 8. CDR3 in amino acids: CASSETGAHANTGELFF. Written as DNA, the CDR3 is TGTGCCAGTAGTGAGACAGGGGCCCATGCGAACACCGGGGAGCTGTTTTTT.

In its sample, this clone was seen once. This chain uses TRBV5-1 with TRBJ1-1; D perhaps matches TRBD1 (5 bases). V was shortened by 0 bases and J by 0 bases, with 15 bases between the two germline ends. The CDR3 consists of 17 residues. Germline V gives CDR1 SGHRS, CDR2 YFSETQ. DNA for the CDR3: TGCGCCAGCAGCTTGGCGCTGGGGGTGTACCTGAACACTGAAGCTTTCTTT. It yields the protein CASSLALGVYLNTEAFF.